Listed below are T cell receptor beta chains from one sample, sequenced in a study of human T cells and chemical hapten exposure. From the RACE reads, TCRdb called clonotypes with MiXCR, one entry per CDR3 protein. The table includes more than 65,000 distinct CDR3 sequences, approximately 29% detected once. This material consisted of whole blood, taken in connection with sensitization to the hapten diphenylcyclopropenone (DPC). These TCRs come from a middle-aged man with alopecia areata. Some clones in this sample may be carry-over from other donors' samples. Each CDR3 is given with its conserved first and last residue. D genes are given only for firm matches. Where a row states a size, it is once, few, many or the class of an expanded clone; other rows omit it.

size	V	J	D	DNA	CDR3
.	TRBV5-1	TRBJ2-3	.	TGCGCCAGCAGCTTTAGTCCGGAGGACACGCAGTATTTT	CASSFSPEDTQYF
.	TRBV6-5	TRBJ2-7	.	TGTGCCAGCAGTCAAGGTCGCGAGCAGTACTTC	CASSQGREQYF
.	TRBV18	TRBJ1-1	TRBD1	TGTGCCAGCTCACCCTCTCGACAGGGGGGGACTGAAGCTTTCTTT	CASSPSRQGGTEAFF
.	TRBV20-1	TRBJ2-7	TRBD2	TGCAGTGCTAGAGATCTGGCTAGCGGATACTACGAGCAGTACTTC	CSARDLASGYYEQYF
few	TRBV9	TRBJ2-1	TRBD2	TGTGCCAGCAGCGGACTAGCGGGATCTTACAATGAGCAGTTCTTC	CASSGLAGSYNEQFF
.	TRBV20-1	TRBJ2-1	TRBD2	TGCAGTGCTAGAGATTCCCAGACTAGCGGGATCTCCTACAATGAGCAGTTCTTC	CSARDSQTSGISYNEQFF
few	TRBV5-8	TRBJ2-3	TRBD2	TGTGCCAGCAGCCGGGGGGACTCCTTACTAACAGATACGCAGTATTTT	CASSRGDSLLTDTQYF
few	TRBV14	TRBJ2-3	.	TGTGCCAGCAGCCAAGATCTGGACACAGATACGCAGTATTTT	CASSQDLDTDTQYF
.	TRBV7-9	TRBJ2-1	.	TGTGCCAGCAGCTTAGCGCTCCTGGCCCGGGGCAATGAGCAGTTCTTC	CASSLALLARGNEQFF
.	TRBV7-9	TRBJ2-1	.	TGTGCCAGCAGCTTAGCTCGGGCGCTTTTCGAGCAGTTCTTC	CASSLARALFEQFF
.	TRBV9	TRBJ2-1	.	TGTGCCAGCAGCGTAGGAAGTAGTTTGTTTGAGCAGTTCTTC	CASSVGSSLFEQFF
few	TRBV9	TRBJ1-5	.	TGTGCCAGCAGCGTACTGGTAGGAAAGCCCCTAAGACAGCCCCAGCATTTT	CASSVLVGKPLRQPQHF
few	TRBV20-1	TRBJ1-1	.	TGCAGTGCTAAGCCGGGGCCAGAAGCTTTCTTT	CSAKPGPEAFF
.	TRBV7-6	TRBJ2-3	.	TGTGCCAGCAGCTCCGGACCAACCACAGATACGCAGTATTTT	CASSSGPTTDTQYF
few	TRBV20-1	TRBJ2-7	TRBD1	TGCAGTGCTAGAGATCTCGGACAGGGGTACGAGCAGTACTTC	CSARDLGQGYEQYF
.	TRBV7-9	TRBJ1-5	.	TGTGCCAGCAGCTTAGCGGGTCAGCCCCAGCATTTT	CASSLAGQPQHF
.	TRBV29-1	TRBJ1-1	.	TGCAGCGTCCAGGGTAAGACTGAAGCTTTCTTT	CSVQGKTEAFF
.	TRBV15	TRBJ2-3	.	TGTGCCACCAGCAGAGAACCGGCAGGGACAGATACGCAGTATTTT	CATSREPAGTDTQYF
.	TRBV12-3/TRBV12-4	TRBJ2-3	TRBD2	TGTGCCAGCAGTCGGACTAGCGGCTACACAGATACGCAGTATTTT	CASSRTSGYTDTQYF
few	TRBV2	TRBJ1-5	.	TGTGCCAGCAGCGGTAACAGCAGGGGTTATCAGCCCCAGCATTTT	CASSGNSRGYQPQHF
.	TRBV9	TRBJ2-5	TRBD1	TGTGCCAGCACCACCGGGACAGGGCTTGCGGGGACCCAGTACTTC	CASTTGTGLAGTQYF
.	TRBV20-1	TRBJ2-4	TRBD1	TGCAGTGCTCCGGACAGGGTCAAAAACATTCAGTACTTC	CSAPDRVKNIQYF
.	TRBV12-3/TRBV12-4	TRBJ1-5	TRBD1	TGTGCCAGCAGTTTCGACAGGGGGATAGGTAATCAGCCCCAGCATTTT	CASSFDRGIGNQPQHF
.	TRBV28	TRBJ1-4	TRBD1	TGTGCCAGCAGCCTAGGACAGGGTGCAAAACTGTTTTTT	CASSLGQGAKLFF
.	TRBV25-1	TRBJ1-1	.	TGTGCCAGCAGTGACCCCGGCACTGAAGCTTTCTTT	CASSDPGTEAFF
.	TRBV18	TRBJ2-5	TRBD2	TGTGCCAGCTCACCTTCCGGGAGGTCGGAGACCCAGTACTTC	CASSPSGRSETQYF
once	TRBV28	TRBJ1-4	.	TGTGCCAGCAGTAAGGGGAGGAATGAAAAACTGTTTTTT	CASSKGRNEKLFF
.	TRBV14	TRBJ1-1	.	TGTGCCAGCAGCTTATGGGGGGGGCTGAACACTGAAGCTTTCTTT	CASSLWGGLNTEAFF
.	TRBV27	TRBJ1-1	.	TGTGCCAGCAGTTTATCCCACAGTAACACTGAAGCTTTCTTT	CASSLSHSNTEAFF
few	TRBV2	TRBJ2-1	.	TGTGCCAGCAGAAGGGAGTTGACTAGTAACCATGAGCAGTTCTTC	CASRRELTSNHEQFF
few	TRBV2	TRBJ1-4	.	TGTGCCAGCAGAGGACAGCGGGAAAATGAAAAACTGTTTTTT	CASRGQRENEKLFF
.	TRBV20-1	TRBJ1-5	TRBD1	TGCAGTGCTAGAAACGACAGGGGGCCGCAATATAGCAATCAGCCCCAGCATTTT	CSARNDRGPQYSNQPQHF
few	TRBV6-1	TRBJ1-1	.	TGTGCCAGCAGTGACAGGGACGGTGGAACTGAAGCTTTCTTT	CASSDRDGGTEAFF
.	TRBV6-5	TRBJ2-1	TRBD2	TGTGCCAGCAGCCGGACTAGCGGGACCTACAATGAGCAGTTCTTC	CASSRTSGTYNEQFF
few	TRBV10-1	TRBJ2-7	.	TGCGCCAGCAGTGAGTCTGCCACGGGCCCGAAATCCGGGCAGTACTTC	CASSESATGPKSGQYF
few	TRBV28	TRBJ1-4	TRBD1	TGTGCCAGCAGTCAAGCCGGACAGGGTGAAAAACTGTTTTTT	CASSQAGQGEKLFF
many	TRBV2	TRBJ2-7	.	TGTGCCAGCGGGCGGGAATACGAGCAGTACTTC	CASGREYEQYF
.	TRBV6-1	TRBJ2-3	TRBD2	TGTGCCAGCAGTGAAGTTCCAGCGGGAGGGAAAGATACGCAGTATTTT	CASSEVPAGGKDTQYF
.	TRBV2	TRBJ1-1	.	TGTGCCAGCAGTGTTCTTAATTTAAGTCAAGCTTTCTTT	CASSVLNLSQAFF
few	TRBV7-9	TRBJ2-4	TRBD1	TGTGCCAGCAGCCCAGGACAGGGTCTCATTCAGTACTTC	CASSPGQGLIQYF
.	TRBV7-2	TRBJ1-5	.	TGTGCCAGCAGCTTAGTATTGCGCACTGATCAGCCCCAGCATTTT	CASSLVLRTDQPQHF
.	TRBV28	TRBJ2-1	.	TGTGCCAGCAGTTTCGCTCAAAGGGGAAATCAGTTCTTC	CASSFAQRGNQFF
once	TRBV9	TRBJ2-5	.	TGTGCCAGCAGCCCGGCTAGTCAAGAGACCCAGTACTTC	CASSPASQETQYF
.	TRBV6-5	TRBJ2-1	TRBD2	TGTGCCAGCAGTTTGACTAGCGGTGGGGGGAGTGAGCAGTTCTTC	CASSLTSGGGSEQFF
.	TRBV20-1	TRBJ2-1	.	TGCAGTGCTAGAGATCCCCCCTACAATGAGCAGTTCTTC	CSARDPPYNEQFF
.	TRBV28	TRBJ1-4	.	TGTGCCAGCAGCCCCATCCGATCAACTAATGAAAAACTGTTTTTT	CASSPIRSTNEKLFF
.	TRBV12-3/TRBV12-4	TRBJ1-5	.	TGTGCCAGCAGTTTAGGGGTAGGCAATCAGCCCCAGCATTTT	CASSLGVGNQPQHF
.	TRBV29-1	TRBJ1-1	.	TGCAGCGTTGGAGTCTACACTGAAGCTTTCTTT	CSVGVYTEAFF
.	TRBV20-1	TRBJ2-2	TRBD2	TGCAGTGCTCATAGCGGGAGGGCCACCGGGGAGCTGTTTTTT	CSAHSGRATGELFF
few	TRBV12-3/TRBV12-4	TRBJ1-4	.	TGTGCCAGCAGTTTAGCTCCCGCTGGCGAAAAACTGTTTTTT	CASSLAPAGEKLFF
.	TRBV13	TRBJ1-1	.	TGTGCCAGCAGCTTAGGCCATGCGGGGGGCGTTGATAGGGACACTGAAACTTTCTTT	CASSLGHAGGVDRDTETFF
medium-sized	TRBV27	TRBJ2-7	.	TGTGCCAGCAGTTCTCCGGGAGTAGACCTCTACGAGCAGTACTTC	CASSSPGVDLYEQYF
.	TRBV5-1	TRBJ2-1	.	TGCGCCAGCAGCATTGGAGACGGTGAGCAGTTCTTC	CASSIGDGEQFF
few	TRBV27	TRBJ2-7	.	TGTGCCAGCAGTCCCGGATACGAGTACGTTCTAGAGCAGTACTTC	CASSPGYEYVLEQYF
.	TRBV28	TRBJ2-1	TRBD2	TGTGCCAGCAACCCAGCGGGAAGCTACAATGAGCAGTTCTTC	CASNPAGSYNEQFF